This T cell receptor (beta chain) comes out of a study of blood T cell repertoires in COVID-19. On the study more broadly: In each case, the material was cDNA or gDNA derived from T cells, B-cell-depleted T cells, or PBMCs.

Per the authors' pipeline: Scientists estimated how many nucleated cells there were by amplifying reference gene primers. TCRdb's table, derived via immunoSEQ multiplex PCR, lists solely in-frame clones and lacks some. V and J calls and clone size are copied from that table; D and trimming were computed from the DNA. This sample has 200,000 to 250,000 clones; around 85% occur once, and the top ten carry 6.2%. Germline loops: CDR1 LGHNA, CDR2 YSLEER. The CDR3 covers 15 residues. V lost 2 bases to trimming and J lost 0 bases, with 9 bases between them. Sequenced input: peripheral blood. The chain is built from TRBV4-3 and TRBJ2-3, with TRBD2 as a possible D gene (5 bases). The receptor's source is a man between 60 and 70 years old with acute or convalescent COVID-19. CDR3 residues: CASSQSLASTDTQYF. The CDR3 region has the DNA TGCGCCAGCAGCCAAAGCCTAGCTAGCACAGATACGCAGTATTTT.